The 6 T cell receptor beta chains in this list originate from one sample, sequenced in a study of regulatory T cells in long-lasting Graves disease. Regarding time point: newly diagnosed GD, antithyroid drugs for less than 3 months. TCR sequences were obtained from RNA taken from PBMCs. Arm-PCR with iRepertoire HTBI primers amplified the CDR3 regions for these TCR beta libraries. TCRdb reprocessed the multiplex PCR reads with MiXCR, giving one entry per CDR3 protein. The table lists 350,000 to 550,000 distinct CDR3 sequences, 16% of them singletons. The data were also submitted as part of a second study, on T cells in Graves' hyperthyroidism and ophthalmopathy.

The source material was peripheral blood mononuclear cells (PBMCs), sampled at new diagnosis, from a patient treated with antithyroid drugs. Receptors were obtained from a woman under 30 with Graves disease.

This clonotype appeared many times. The V gene is TRBV3-1, the J gene TRBJ2-1, with a tentative D call TRBD2 (6 bases). V dropped 0 bases and J dropped 7 bases, with 16 bases sitting between them. Germline CDR1 reads LGHDT; CDR2 reads YNNKEL (reference sequence). CDR3 length: 16 amino acids. The CDR3 DNA sequence: TGTGCCAGCAGCCAAGATCCGGGGAGCGGGCGGAATGAGCAGTTCTTC. Its protein is CASSQDPGSGRNEQFF.

This clonotype was seen more than once but under ten times. This chain links TRBV28 with TRBJ2-2; D is undetermined. The germline gives CDR1 MDHEN, CDR2 SYDVKM. V was pared by 5 bases and J by 2 bases, with 6 bases between. The CDR3 covers 13 residues. The CDR3 spells CASSHFNTGELFF. CDR3 sequence (DNA): TGTGCCAGCAGTCACTTCAACACCGGGGAGCTGTTTTTT.

The chain joins TRBV5-1 to TRBJ2-1; D is undetermined. V was trimmed by 6 bases and J by 10 bases, leaving 17 bases between them. The CDR3 runs to 13 residues. The germline gives CDR1 SGHRS, CDR2 YFSETQ. The CDR3 coding sequence is TGCGCCAGCACCGGAATAAAGGTTGGGGAGCAGTTCTTC. Translated: CASTGIKVGEQFF.

This clonotype turned up a few times. The chain carries TRBV9 and TRBJ2-1, with D perhaps assigned TRBD1 or TRBD2 (5 bases each). CDR3 size: 16 residues. Between the trimmed V and J ends, which lost 3 bases and 7 bases, there was a span of 20 bases. Germline V gene sequence: CDR1 SGDLS, CDR2 YYNGEE. CDR3 bases: TGTGCCAGCAGCGGCGGGTGGCGGACATCTACAAATGAGCAGTTCTTC. This codes for CASSGGWRTSTNEQFF.

The gene calls are TRBV7-9 and TRBJ2-1; TRBD2 aligns across 9 bases. Trimming cost V 2 bases and J 0 bases; bases outside gene matches: 20. Germline-derived CDR1 and CDR2 are SEHNR and FQNEAQ (reference sequence). This CDR3 has 22 residues. The CDR3 nucleotides are TGTGCCAGCAGCTTATCTCGGGGCATTAGGACTAGCGCAATAAGCTCCTACAATGAGCAGTTCTTC. Amino acid sequence: CASSLSRGIRTSAISSYNEQFF. Together with reference TRBV7-9 and TRBJ2-1, the CDR3 gives the full variable domain: DTGVSQNPRHKITKRGQNVTFRCDPISEHNRLYWYRQTLGQGPEFLTYFQNEAQLEKSRLLSDRFSAERPKGSFSTLEIQRTEQGDSAMYLCASSLSRGIRTSAISSYNEQFFGPGTRLTVL.

Ten or more counts support this clonotype. This chain uses TRBV12-3 or TRBV12-4 with TRBJ2-1, with unresolved D. The CDR3 is 11 residues long. The V gene lost 6 bases and the J gene lost 12 bases, with 12 bases spanning the gap. CDR3 sequence (DNA): TGTGCCAGCAGCTCATCTAACGCGCAGTTCTTC. Protein product: CASSSSNAQFF.